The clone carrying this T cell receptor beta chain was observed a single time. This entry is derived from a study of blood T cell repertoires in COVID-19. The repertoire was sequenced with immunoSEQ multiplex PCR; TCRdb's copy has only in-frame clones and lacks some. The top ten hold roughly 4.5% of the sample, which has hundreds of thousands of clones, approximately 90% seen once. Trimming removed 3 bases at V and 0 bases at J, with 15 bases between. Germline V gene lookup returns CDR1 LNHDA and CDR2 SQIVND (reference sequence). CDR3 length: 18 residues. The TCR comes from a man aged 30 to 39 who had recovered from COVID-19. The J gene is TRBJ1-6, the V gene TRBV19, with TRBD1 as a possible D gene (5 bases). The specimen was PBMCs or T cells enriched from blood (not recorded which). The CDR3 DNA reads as TGTGCCAGTAGTATCGGTCAGGGCTTAAGCTCCTATAATTCACCCCTCCACTTT. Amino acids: CASSIGQGLSSYNSPLHF.